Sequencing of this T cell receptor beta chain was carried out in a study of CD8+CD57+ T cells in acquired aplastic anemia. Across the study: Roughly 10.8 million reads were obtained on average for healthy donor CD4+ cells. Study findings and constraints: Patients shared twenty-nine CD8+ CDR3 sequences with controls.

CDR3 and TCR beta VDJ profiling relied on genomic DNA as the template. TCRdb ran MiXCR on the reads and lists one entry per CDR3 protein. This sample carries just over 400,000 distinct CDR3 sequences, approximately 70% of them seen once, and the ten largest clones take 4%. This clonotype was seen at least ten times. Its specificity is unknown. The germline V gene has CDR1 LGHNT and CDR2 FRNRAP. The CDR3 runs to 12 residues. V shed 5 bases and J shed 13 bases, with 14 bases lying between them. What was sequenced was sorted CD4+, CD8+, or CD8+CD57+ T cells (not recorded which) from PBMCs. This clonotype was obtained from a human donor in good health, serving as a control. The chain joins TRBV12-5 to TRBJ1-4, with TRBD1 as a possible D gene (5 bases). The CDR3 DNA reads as TGTGCTAGTGGTCGCCCGGGGGAGAGACTGTTTTTT. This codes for CASGRPGERLFF.